The source of this T cell receptor (beta chain) is a study of blood T cell repertoires in COVID-19. The overall study: The samples span acute and convalescent COVID-19 from the United States, Italy and Spain.

This clone was observed a single time. Clones were read by immunoSEQ multiplex PCR, and TCRdb kept only the in-frame ones, dropping some. The table lists around 60,000 clones, approximately 88% of them singletons, with approximately 16% in the top ten. V lost 0 bases to trimming and J lost 0 bases, with 9 bases between them. Germline V gives CDR1 SGHDN, CDR2 FVKESK. CDR3 length equals 17 residues. The specimen sequenced was peripheral blood. The chain joins TRBV14 to TRBJ1-6; tentative D call: TRBD1 (5 bases). The receptor's source is a man between 60 and 75 years old with COVID-19, enrolled during active disease. CDR3: CASSQDGHSSYNSPLHF. CDR3 DNA sequence: TGTGCCAGCAGCCAAGATGGACATAGCTCCTATAATTCACCCCTCCACTTT.